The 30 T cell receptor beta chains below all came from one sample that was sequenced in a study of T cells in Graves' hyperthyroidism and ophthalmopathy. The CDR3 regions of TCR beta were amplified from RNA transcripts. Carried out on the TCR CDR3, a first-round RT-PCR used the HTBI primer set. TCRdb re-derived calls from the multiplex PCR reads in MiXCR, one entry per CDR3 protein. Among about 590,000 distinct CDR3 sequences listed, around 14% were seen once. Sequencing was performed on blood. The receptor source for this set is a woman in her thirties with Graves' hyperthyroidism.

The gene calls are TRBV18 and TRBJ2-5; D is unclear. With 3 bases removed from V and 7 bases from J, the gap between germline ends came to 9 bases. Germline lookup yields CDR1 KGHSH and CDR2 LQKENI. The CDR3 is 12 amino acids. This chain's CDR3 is CASSPIDTTQYF. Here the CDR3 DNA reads TGTGCCAGCTCACCGATCGACACGACCCAGTACTTC.

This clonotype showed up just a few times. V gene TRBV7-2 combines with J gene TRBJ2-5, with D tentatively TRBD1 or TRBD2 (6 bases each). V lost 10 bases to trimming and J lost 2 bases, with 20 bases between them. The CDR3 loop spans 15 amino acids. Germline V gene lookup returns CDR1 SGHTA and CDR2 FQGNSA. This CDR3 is CATDPGHGSQETQYF. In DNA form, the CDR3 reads TGTGCCACCGACCCGGGACACGGGAGTCAAGAGACCCAGTACTTC. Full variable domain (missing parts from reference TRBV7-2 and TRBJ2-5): GAGVSQSPSNKVTEKGKDVELRCDPISGHTALYWYRQSLGQGLEFLIYFQGNSAPDKSGLPSDRFSAERTGGSVSTLTIQRTQQEDSAVYLCATDPGHGSQETQYFGPGTRLLVL.

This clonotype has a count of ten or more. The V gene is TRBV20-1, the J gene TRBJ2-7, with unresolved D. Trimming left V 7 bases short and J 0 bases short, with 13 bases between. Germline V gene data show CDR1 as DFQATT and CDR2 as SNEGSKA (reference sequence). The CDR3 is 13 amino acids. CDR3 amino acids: CSGQGRNSYEQYF. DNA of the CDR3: TGCAGTGGACAAGGACGCAACTCCTACGAGCAGTACTTC.

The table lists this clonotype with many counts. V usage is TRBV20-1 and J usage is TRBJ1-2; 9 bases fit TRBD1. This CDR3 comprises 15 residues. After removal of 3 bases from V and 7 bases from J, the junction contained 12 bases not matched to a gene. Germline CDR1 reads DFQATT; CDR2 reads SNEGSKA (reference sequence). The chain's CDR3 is CSASPTGTGSSGYTF. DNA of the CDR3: TGCAGTGCTAGCCCCACCGGGACAGGGTCGTCTGGCTACACCTTC.

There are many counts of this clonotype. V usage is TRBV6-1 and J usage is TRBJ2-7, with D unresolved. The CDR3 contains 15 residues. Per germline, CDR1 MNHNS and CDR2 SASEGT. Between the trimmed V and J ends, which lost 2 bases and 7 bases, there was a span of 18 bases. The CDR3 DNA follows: TGTGCCAGCAGTGAAAGGTCGGCCGACCAAACGGAGCAGTACTTC. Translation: CASSERSADQTEQYF.

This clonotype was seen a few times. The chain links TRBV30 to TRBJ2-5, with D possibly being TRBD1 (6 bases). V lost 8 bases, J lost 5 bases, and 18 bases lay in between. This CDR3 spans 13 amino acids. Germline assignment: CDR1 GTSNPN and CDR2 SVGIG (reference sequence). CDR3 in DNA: TGTGCCCGAGCGACCGGGACAATTGAGACCCAGTACTTC. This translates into CARATGTIETQYF.

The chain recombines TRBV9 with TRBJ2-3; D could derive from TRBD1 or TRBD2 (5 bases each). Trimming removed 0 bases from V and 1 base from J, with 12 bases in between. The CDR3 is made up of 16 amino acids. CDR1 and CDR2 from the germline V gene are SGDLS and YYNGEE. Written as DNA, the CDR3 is TGTGCCAGCAGCGTAGCGGCCGGGGACGGCACAGATACGCAGTATTTT. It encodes CASSVAAGDGTDTQYF.

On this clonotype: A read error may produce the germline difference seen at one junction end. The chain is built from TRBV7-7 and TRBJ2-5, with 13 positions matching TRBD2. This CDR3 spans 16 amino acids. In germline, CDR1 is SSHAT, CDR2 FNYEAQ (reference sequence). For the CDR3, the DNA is TGTGCTAGCAGCAGAGGACTAGCGGGAGTAGAAGAGACCCAGTACTTC. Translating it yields CASSRGLAGVEETQYF.

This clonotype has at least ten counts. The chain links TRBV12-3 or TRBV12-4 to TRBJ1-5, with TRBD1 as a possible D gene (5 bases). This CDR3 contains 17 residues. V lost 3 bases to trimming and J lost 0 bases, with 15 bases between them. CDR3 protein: CASSFSPTVYSNQPQHF. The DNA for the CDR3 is TGTGCCAGCAGTTTTTCACCGACAGTCTATAGCAATCAGCCCCAGCATTTT.

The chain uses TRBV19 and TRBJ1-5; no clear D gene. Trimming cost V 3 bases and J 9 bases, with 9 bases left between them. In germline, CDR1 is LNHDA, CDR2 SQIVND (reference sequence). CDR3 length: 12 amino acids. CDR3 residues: CASSINQWPQHF. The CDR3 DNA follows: TGTGCCAGTAGTATCAACCAATGGCCCCAGCATTTT.

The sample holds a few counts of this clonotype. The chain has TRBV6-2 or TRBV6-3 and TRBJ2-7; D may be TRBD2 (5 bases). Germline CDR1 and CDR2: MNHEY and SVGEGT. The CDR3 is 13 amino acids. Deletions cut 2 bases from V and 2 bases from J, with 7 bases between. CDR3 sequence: CASSYLRAYEQYF. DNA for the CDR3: TGTGCCAGCAGTTACCTGCGGGCCTACGAGCAGTACTTC.

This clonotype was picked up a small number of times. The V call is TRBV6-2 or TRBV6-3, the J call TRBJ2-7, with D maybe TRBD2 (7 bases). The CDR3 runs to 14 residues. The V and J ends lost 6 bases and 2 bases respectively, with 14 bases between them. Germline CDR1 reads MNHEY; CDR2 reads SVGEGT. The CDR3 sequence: CASRRGGTAYEQYF. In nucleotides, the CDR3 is TGTGCCAGCAGAAGGGGGGGGACGGCCTACGAGCAGTACTTC.

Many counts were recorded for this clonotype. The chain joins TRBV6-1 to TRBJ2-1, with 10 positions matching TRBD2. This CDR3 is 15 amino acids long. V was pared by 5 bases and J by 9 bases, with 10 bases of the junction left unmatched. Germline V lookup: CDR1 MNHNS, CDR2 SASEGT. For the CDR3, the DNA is TGTGCCAGCAGTTATTCCCTAGCGGGAGACGCTGAGCAGTTCTTC. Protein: CASSYSLAGDAEQFF.

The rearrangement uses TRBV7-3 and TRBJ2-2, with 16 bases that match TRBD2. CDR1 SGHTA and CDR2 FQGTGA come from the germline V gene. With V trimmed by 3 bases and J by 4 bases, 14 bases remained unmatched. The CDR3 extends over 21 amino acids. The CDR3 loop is CASSLQTGTSGRAMITGELFF. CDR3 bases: TGTGCCAGCAGCTTGCAAACCGGGACTAGCGGGAGGGCCATGATCACCGGGGAGCTGTTTTTT.

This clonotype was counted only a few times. The CDR3 loop reads CASSPRASSTDTQYF. In DNA, the CDR3 is TGTGCCAGTAGCCCCCGGGCGTCTAGCACAGATACGCAGTATTTT. The V and J genes are TRBV19 and TRBJ2-3, with D hard to call. The CDR3 loop spans 15 amino acids. Germline loops: CDR1 LNHDA, CDR2 SQIVND (reference sequence). V lost 6 bases and J lost 0, with 13 bases in between.

This chain's CDR3 is CASSVAASYNEQFF. CDR3 nucleotides: TGTGCCAGCAGCGTAGCTGCTTCCTACAATGAGCAGTTCTTC. J is TRBJ2-1 and V is TRBV9; no clear D. Trimming left V 0 bases short and J 1 base short, with 5 bases between. Germline loops: CDR1 SGDLS, CDR2 YYNGEE. The CDR3 spans 14 residues.

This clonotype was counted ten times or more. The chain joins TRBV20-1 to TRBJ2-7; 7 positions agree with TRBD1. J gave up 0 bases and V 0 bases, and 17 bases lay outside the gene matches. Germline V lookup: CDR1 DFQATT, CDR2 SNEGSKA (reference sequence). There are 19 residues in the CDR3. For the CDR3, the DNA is TGCAGTGCTAGAGATGGTGGGGTGAACAGGGGAAACCCCTCCTACGAGCAGTACTTC. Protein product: CSARDGGVNRGNPSYEQYF.

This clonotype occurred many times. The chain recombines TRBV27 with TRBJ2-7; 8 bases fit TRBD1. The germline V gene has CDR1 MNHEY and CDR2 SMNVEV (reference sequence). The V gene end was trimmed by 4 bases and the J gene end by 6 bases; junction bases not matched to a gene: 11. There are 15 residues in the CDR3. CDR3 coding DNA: TGTGCCAGCAGTTACCGAGGTCAGGGGGCAATCGAGCAGTACTTC. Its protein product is CASSYRGQGAIEQYF.

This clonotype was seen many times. CDR3 nucleotide sequence: TGTGCCAGCAGATGGGGGACAGGCTCCTACGAGCAGTACTTC. As protein: CASRWGTGSYEQYF. This rearrangement joins TRBV27 to TRBJ2-7; 8 bases line up with TRBD1. Unmatched junction bases numbered 4, after V lost 6 bases and J lost 0 bases. The CDR3 runs 14 residues. Per the germline V gene, CDR1 is MNHEY and CDR2 is SMNVEV (reference sequence).

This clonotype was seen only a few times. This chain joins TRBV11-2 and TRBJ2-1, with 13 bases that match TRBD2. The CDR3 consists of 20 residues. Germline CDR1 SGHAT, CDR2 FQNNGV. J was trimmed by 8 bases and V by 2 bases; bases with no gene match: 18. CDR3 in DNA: TGTGCCAGCAGCTTATGGACGGATCTACGGACTAGCGGGAGATTCCATGAGCAGTTCTTC. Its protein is CASSLWTDLRTSGRFHEQFF.

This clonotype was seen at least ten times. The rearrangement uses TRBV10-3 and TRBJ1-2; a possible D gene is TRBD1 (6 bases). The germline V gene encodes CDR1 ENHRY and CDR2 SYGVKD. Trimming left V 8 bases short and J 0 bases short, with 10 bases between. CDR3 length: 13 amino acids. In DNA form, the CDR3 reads TGTGCCATCTGGGACACTTCTAACTATGGCTACACCTTC. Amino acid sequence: CAIWDTSNYGYTF.

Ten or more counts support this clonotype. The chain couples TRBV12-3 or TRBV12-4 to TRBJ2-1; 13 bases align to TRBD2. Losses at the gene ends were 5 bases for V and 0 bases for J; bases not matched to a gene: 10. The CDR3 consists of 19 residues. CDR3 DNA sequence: TGTGCCAGCAGTGGTACCGGGACTAGCGGGAAGATCTCCTACAATGAGCAGTTCTTC. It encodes CASSGTGTSGKISYNEQFF.

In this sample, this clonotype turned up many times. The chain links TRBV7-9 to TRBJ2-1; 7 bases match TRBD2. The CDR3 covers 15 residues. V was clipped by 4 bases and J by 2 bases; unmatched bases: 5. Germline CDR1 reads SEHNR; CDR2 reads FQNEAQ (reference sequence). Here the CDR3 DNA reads TGTGCCAGCAGCTCGACTAGCCAAACCTACAATGAGCAGTTCTTC. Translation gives CASSSTSQTYNEQFF.

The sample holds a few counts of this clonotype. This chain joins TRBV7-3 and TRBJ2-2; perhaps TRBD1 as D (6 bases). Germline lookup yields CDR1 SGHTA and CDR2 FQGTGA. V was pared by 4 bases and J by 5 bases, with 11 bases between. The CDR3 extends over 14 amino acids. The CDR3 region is CASSSQGRTGELFF. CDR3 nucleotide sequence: TGTGCCAGCAGCTCACAGGGACGGACCGGGGAGCTGTTTTTT.

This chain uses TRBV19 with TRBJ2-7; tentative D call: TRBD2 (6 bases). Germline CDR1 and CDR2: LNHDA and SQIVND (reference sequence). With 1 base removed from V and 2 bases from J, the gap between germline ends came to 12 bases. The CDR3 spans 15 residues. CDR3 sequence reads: CASSIGGTPTYEQYF. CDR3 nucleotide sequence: TGTGCCAGTAGTATAGGAGGGACTCCGACCTACGAGCAGTACTTC.

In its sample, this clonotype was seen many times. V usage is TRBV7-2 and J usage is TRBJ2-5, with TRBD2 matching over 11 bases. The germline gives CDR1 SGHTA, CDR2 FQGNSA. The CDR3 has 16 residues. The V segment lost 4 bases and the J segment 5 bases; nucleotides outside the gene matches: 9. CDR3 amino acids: CASSSRALAGGETQYF. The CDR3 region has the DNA TGTGCCAGCAGCTCCAGGGCCTTAGCGGGGGGGGAGACCCAGTACTTC. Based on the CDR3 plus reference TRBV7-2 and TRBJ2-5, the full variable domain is GAGVSQSPSNKVTEKGKDVELRCDPISGHTALYWYRQSLGQGLEFLIYFQGNSAPDKSGLPSDRFSAERTGGSVSTLTIQRTQQEDSAVYLCASSSRALAGGETQYFGPGTRLLVL.

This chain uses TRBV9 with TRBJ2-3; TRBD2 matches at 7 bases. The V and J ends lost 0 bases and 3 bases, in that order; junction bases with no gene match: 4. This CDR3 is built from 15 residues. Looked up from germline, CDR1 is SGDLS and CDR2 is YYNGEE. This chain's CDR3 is CASSVEAGATDTQYF. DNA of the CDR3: TGTGCCAGCAGCGTAGAGGCGGGAGCGACAGATACGCAGTATTTT.

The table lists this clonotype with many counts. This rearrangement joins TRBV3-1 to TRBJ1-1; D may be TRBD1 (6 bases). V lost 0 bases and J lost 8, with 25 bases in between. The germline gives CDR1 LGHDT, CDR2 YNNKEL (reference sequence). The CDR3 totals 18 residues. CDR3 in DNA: TGTGCCAGCAGCCAAGAAGAGGGGGTCTTTGGCGCGAAGAACGAAGCTTTCTTT. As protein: CASSQEEGVFGAKNEAFF.

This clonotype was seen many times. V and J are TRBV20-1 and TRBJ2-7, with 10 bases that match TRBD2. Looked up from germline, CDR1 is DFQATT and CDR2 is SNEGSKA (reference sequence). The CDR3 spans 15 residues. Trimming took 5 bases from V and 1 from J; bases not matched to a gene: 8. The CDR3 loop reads CSALSSGRSSYEQYF. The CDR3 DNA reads TGCAGTGCTCTATCTAGCGGGAGATCTTCCTACGAGCAGTACTTC.

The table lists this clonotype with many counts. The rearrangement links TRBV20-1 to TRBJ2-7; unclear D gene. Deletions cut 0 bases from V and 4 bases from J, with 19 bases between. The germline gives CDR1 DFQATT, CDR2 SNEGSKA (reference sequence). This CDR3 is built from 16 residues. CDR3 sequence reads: CSARDESGLILYEQYF. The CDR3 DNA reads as TGCAGTGCTAGAGACGAATCGGGCCTGATCCTTTACGAGCAGTACTTC.